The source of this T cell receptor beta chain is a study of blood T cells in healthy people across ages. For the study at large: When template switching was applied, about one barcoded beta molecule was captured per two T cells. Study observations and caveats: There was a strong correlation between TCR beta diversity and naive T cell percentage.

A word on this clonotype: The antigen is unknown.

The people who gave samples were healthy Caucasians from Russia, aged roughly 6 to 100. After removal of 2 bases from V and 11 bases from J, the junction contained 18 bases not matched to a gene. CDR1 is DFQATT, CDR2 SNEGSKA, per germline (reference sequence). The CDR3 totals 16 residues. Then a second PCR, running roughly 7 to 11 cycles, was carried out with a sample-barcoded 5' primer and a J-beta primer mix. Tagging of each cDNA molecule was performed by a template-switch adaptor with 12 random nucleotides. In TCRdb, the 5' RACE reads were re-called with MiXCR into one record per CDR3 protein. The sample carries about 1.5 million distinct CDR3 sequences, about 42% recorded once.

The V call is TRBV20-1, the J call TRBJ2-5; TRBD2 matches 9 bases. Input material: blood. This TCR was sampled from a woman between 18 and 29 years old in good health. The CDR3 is CSARLSVSAGGNEQYF. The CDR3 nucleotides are TGCAGTGCTAGACTCTCTGTATCAGCGGGAGGTAATGAGCAGTACTTC.